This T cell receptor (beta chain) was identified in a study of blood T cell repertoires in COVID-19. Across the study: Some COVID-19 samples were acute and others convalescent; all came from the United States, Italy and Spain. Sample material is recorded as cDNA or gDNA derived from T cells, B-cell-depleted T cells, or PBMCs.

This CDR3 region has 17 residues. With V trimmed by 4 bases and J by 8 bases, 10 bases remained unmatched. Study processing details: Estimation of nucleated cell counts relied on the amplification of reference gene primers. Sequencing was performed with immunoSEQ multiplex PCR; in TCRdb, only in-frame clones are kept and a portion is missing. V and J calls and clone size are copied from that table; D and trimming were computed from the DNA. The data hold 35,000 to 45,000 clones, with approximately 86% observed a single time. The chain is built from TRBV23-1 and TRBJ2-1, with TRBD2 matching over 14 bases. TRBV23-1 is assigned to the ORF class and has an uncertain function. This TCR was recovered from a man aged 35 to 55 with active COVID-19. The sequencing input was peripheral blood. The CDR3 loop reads CASSPRTSGRLRHEQFF. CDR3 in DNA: TGCGCCAGCAGTCCTAGGACTAGCGGGAGGCTCCGCCATGAGCAGTTCTTC.